The 11 T cell receptor beta chains below were found in one sample sequenced in a study of metastatic and nonmetastatic thyroid tumors. Each patient came to thyroid surgery without any prior treatment (of any kind). Using MiXCR, TCRdb reanalyzed the PCR reads. The table shows tens of thousands of clones, with about 12% occurring only once. The sample was blood. All receptors come from a male donor with papillary thyroid cancer or a benign thyroid nodule (not recorded which). Some clones in this sample may be carry-over from other donors' samples.

This clone was counted ten times or more. The chain is built from TRBV3-1 and TRBJ1-3, with D perhaps matching TRBD1 (5 bases). V dropped 4 bases and J dropped 0 bases, with 10 bases sitting between them. The CDR3 contains 15 residues. Germline V gene data show CDR1 as LGHDT and CDR2 as YNNKEL (reference sequence). The CDR3 sequence is CASSPTVSSGNTIYF. CDR3 DNA: TGTGCCAGCAGCCCGACAGTGAGCTCTGGAAACACCATATATTTT.

This clone counts as medium-sized. The rearrangement links TRBV6-1 to TRBJ1-5; tentatively, D is TRBD1 (6 bases). The germline V and J ends were trimmed by 4 bases and 6 bases, with 13 bases remaining between them. CDR3 length: 14 residues. The germline CDR1 and CDR2 sequences are MNHNS and SASEGT. The CDR3 reads CASSGTGASQPQHF. The CDR3 DNA sequence: TGTGCCAGCAGTGGCACGGGGGCAAGTCAGCCCCAGCATTTT.

This clone was picked up a small number of times. This chain links TRBV5-6 with TRBJ2-4, with D possibly matching TRBD1 (6 bases). The V end was cut by 4 bases, the J end by 4 bases, with 15 bases between. The CDR3 loop spans 15 amino acids. Germline V CDR1 and CDR2: SGHDT, YYEEEE. CDR3 region: CASSQADRDKNIQYF. CDR3 bases: TGTGCCAGCAGCCAAGCGGACAGAGATAAAAACATTCAGTACTTC.

About this clone: A much more abundant neighbour one base away suggests this may be a read error. This sample includes further DNA sequences coding for the same CDR3. The chain is built from TRBV20-1 and TRBJ2-5; no definite D call. The V end lost 1 base, the J end lost 2 bases, and 11 bases lay between the germline ends. Germline lookup yields CDR1 DFQATT and CDR2 SNEGSKA (reference sequence). This CDR3 region has 14 residues. CDR3 nucleotides: TGCAGTGCTAGAGGAGTCCGGGCTCAAGAGACCCAGTACTTC. This translates into CSARGVRAQETQYF.

This clone came up many times. The V call is TRBV19, the J call TRBJ2-5, with D unclear. The CDR3 covers 15 residues. CDR1 and CDR2 from the germline V gene are LNHDA and SQIVND (reference sequence). V gave up 3 bases and J gave up 5 bases, with 16 bases separating them. For the CDR3, the DNA is TGTGCCAGTAGTATTCGCGACGAGCGTACCGAGACCCAGTACTTC. Amino acids: CASSIRDERTETQYF.

The genes are TRBV6-1 and TRBJ2-3; 11 positions match TRBD2. Germline CDR1 and CDR2: MNHNS and SASEGT. The CDR3 length is 16 residues. Unmatched junction bases numbered 6, after V lost 5 bases and J lost 2 bases. In DNA form, the CDR3 reads TGTGCCAGCAGTCCCGGGACTAGCGGCCACACAGATACGCAGTATTTT. It codes for CASSPGTSGHTDTQYF.

This clone occurred many times. The chain has TRBV6-5 and TRBJ2-5, with D possibly being TRBD2 (8 bases). Per the germline V gene, CDR1 is MNHEY and CDR2 is SVGAGI. The CDR3 is made up of 17 amino acids. The germline V and J ends were trimmed by 6 bases and 5 bases, with 25 bases remaining between them. For the CDR3, the DNA is TGTGCCAGCAGGTTACTTTACCGGACAGGCGGGAGGGAGACCCAGTACTTC. Translating it yields CASRLLYRTGGRETQYF.

This clone has a count of ten or more. This chain connects TRBV2 to TRBJ2-5; the D gene is possibly TRBD2 (6 bases). Per germline, CDR1 SNHLY and CDR2 FYNNEI. Trimming pared 8 bases from V and 3 bases from J, leaving 7 bases between. The CDR3 runs 11 residues. CDR3 protein: CASGGEETQYF. CDR3 coding DNA: TGTGCCAGCGGCGGGGAAGAGACCCAGTACTTC.

This clone was seen at least ten times. The rearrangement links TRBV11-2 to TRBJ1-1, with D possibly matching TRBD1 (6 bases). The CDR3 consists of 14 residues. Per germline, CDR1 SGHAT and CDR2 FQNNGV. The V and J ends lost 0 bases and 6 bases respectively, with 11 bases between them. The CDR3, as DNA: TGTGCCAGCAGCTTAGAGGTTGGGGGCCCTGAAGCTTTCTTT. Translated: CASSLEVGGPEAFF. The whole variable domain, remainder taken from reference TRBV11-2 and TRBJ1-1, is EAGVAQSPRYKIIEKRQSVAFWCNPISGHATLYWYQQILGQGPKLLIQFQNNGVVDDSQLPKDRFSAERLKGVDSTLKIQPAKLEDSAVYLCASSLEVGGPEAFFGQGTRLTVV.

The genes are TRBV9 and TRBJ2-7, with TRBD1 matching 9 bases. With 0 bases clipped from V and 2 bases from J, the junction kept 3 bases outside the gene matches. Germline V gene lookup returns CDR1 SGDLS and CDR2 YYNGEE. The CDR3 contains 15 residues. CDR3 sequence: CASSVGGTGTYEQYF. CDR3 coding DNA: TGTGCCAGCAGCGTAGGGGGGACAGGGACCTACGAGCAGTACTTC.

This clone was recorded at least ten times. The chain combines TRBV6-1 with TRBJ2-2, with D unclear. V was pared by 7 bases and J by 5 bases, with 8 bases between. CDR3 length equals 12 residues. In germline, CDR1 is MNHNS, CDR2 SASEGT. The CDR3 nucleotides are TGTGCCAGCACCGGTCTTACCGGGGAGCTGTTTTTT. It is translated as CASTGLTGELFF.